The rows below give T cell receptor beta chains drawn from one sample of a study of T cell responses to AZD1222 COVID-19 vaccine. Repertoires were generated with immunoSEQ multiplex PCR, while TCRdb's copy carries only in-frame clones and drops some. Here the sample spans about 140,000 clones, 80% to 95% being singletons. The specimen comprised peripheral blood, sampled 28 days after the second AZD1222 dose. All receptors derive from an adult who received the AZD1222 COVID-19 vaccine. The CDR3 runs from the conserved cysteine through the conserved F or W. Where a row states a size, it is once, few, many or the class of an expanded clone; other rows omit it.

CDR3aa,j_gene,v_gene,abundance
CASIAVAGQGAGGYTF,TRBJ1-2,TRBV28,.
CASSVGSGGSYEQYF,TRBJ2-7,TRBV9,few
CASSSGLAGLSGELFF,TRBJ2-2,TRBV7-2,.
CASSWDSYGYTF,TRBJ1-2,TRBV6-5,.
CASSFKDSKGDQYF,TRBJ2-5,TRBV5-4,.
CASSQPSEQETQYF,TRBJ2-5,TRBV28,.
CASSHANRFGPRHQPQHF,TRBJ1-5,TRBV4-1,once
CASSLWTPSTDTQYF,TRBJ2-3,TRBV16,.
CASKSGVRGEQFF,TRBJ2-1,TRBV6-5,once
CASSDGTAGPWDSNQPQHF,TRBJ1-5,TRBV5-4,.
CASSLYGQLNTIYF,TRBJ1-3,TRBV7-2,.
CASSFLGGGYTF,TRBJ1-2,TRBV28,.
CASSELGAFNYGYTF,TRBJ1-2,TRBV6-1,.
CASSLNNYGYTF,TRBJ1-2,TRBV5-1,.
CASSNRQYSSYEQYF,TRBJ2-7,TRBV28,.